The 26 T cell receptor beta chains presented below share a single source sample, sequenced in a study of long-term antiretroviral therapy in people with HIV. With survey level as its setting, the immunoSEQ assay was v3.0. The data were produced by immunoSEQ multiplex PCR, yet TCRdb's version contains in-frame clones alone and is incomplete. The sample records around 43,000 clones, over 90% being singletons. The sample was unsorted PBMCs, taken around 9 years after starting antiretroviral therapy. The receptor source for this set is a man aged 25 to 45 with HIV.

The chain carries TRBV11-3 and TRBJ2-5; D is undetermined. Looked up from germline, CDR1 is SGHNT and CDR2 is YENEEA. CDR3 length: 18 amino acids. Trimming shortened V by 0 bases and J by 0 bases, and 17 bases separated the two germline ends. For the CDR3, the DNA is TGTGCCAGCAGCTTAGATGACGTCTTAGAAAAGTACCAAGAGACCCAGTACTTC. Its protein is CASSLDDVLEKYQETQYF. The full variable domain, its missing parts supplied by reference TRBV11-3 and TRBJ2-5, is EAGVVQSPRYKIIEKKQPVAFWCNPISGHNTLYWYLQNLGQGPELLIRYENEEAVDDSQLPKDRFSAERLKGVDSTLKIQPAELGDSAVYLCASSLDDVLEKYQETQYFGPGTRLLVL.

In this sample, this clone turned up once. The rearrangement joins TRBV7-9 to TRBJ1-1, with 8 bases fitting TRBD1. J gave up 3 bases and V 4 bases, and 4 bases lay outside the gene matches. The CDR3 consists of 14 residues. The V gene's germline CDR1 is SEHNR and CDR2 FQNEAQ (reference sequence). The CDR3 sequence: CASSSQGADTEAFF. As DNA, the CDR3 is TGTGCCAGCAGCTCCCAGGGGGCTGACACTGAAGCTTTCTTT. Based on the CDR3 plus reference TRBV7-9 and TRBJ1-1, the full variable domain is DTGVSQNPRHKITKRGQNVTFRCDPISEHNRLYWYRQTLGQGPEFLTYFQNEAQLEKSRLLSDRFSAERPKGSFSTLEIQRTEQGDSAMYLCASSSQGADTEAFFGQGTRLTVV.

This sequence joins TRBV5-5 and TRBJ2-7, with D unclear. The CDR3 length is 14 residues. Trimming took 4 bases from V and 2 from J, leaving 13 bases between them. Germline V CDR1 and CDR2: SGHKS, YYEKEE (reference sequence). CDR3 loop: CASSPARNTYEQYV. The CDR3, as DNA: TGTGCCAGCAGCCCTGCACGAAATACCTACGAGCAGTACGTC.

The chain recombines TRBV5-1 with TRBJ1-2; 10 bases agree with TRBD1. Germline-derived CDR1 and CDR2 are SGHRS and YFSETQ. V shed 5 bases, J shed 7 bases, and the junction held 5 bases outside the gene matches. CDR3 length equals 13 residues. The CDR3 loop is CASSRDRGSGYTF. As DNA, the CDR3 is TGCGCCAGCAGTCGGGACAGGGGAAGTGGCTACACCTTC.

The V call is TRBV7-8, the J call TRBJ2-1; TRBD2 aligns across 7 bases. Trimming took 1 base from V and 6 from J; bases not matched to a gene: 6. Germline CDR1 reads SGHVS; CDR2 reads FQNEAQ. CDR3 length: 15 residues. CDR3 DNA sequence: TGTGCCAGCAGCTTAGGGACTAGTGGGTTCAATGAGCAGTTCTTC. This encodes CASSLGTSGFNEQFF.

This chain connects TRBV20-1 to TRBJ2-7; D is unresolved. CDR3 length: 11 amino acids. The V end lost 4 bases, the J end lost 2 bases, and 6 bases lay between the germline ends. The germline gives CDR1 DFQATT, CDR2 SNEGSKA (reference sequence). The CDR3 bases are TGCAGTGCTACGTCCACCTACGAGCAGTACTTC. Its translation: CSATSTYEQYF.

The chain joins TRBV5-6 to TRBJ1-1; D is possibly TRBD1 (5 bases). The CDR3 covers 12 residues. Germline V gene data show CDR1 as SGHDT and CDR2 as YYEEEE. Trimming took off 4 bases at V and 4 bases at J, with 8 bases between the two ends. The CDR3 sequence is CASSRGGTEAFF. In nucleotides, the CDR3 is TGTGCCAGCAGCAGGGGTGGCACTGAAGCTTTCTTT.

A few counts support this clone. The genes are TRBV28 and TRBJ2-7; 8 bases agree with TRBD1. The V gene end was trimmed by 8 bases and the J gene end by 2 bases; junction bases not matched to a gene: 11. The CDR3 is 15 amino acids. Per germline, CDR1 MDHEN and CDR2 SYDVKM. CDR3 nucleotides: TGTGCCAGCTCGGCAGGGGGCCGGTTGGCCTACGAGCAGTACGTC. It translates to CASSAGGRLAYEQYV.

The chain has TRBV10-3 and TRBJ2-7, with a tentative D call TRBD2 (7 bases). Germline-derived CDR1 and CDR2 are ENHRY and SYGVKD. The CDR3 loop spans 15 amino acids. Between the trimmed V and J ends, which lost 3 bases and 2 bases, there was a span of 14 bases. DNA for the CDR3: TGTGCCATCAGTGAAAAGGGGGGGTTGGCCTACGAGCAGTACGTC. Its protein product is CAISEKGGLAYEQYV.

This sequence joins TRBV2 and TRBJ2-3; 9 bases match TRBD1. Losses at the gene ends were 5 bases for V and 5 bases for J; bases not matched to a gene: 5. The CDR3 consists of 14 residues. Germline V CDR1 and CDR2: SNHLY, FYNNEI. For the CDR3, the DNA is TGTGCCAGCAGTTTACAGGGGGCTGGAGATACGCAGTATTTT. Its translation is CASSLQGAGDTQYF.

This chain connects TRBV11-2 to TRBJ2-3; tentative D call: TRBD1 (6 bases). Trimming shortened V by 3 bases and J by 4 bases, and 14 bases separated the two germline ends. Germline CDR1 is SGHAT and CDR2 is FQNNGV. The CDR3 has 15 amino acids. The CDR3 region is CASSFLQGFADTQYF. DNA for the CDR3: TGTGCCAGCAGCTTCTTGCAGGGGTTCGCAGATACGCAGTATTTT. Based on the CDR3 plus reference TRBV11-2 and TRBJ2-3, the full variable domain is EAGVAQSPRYKIIEKRQSVAFWCNPISGHATLYWYQQILGQGPKLLIQFQNNGVVDDSQLPKDRFSAERLKGVDSTLKIQPAKLEDSAVYLCASSFLQGFADTQYFGPGTRLTVL.

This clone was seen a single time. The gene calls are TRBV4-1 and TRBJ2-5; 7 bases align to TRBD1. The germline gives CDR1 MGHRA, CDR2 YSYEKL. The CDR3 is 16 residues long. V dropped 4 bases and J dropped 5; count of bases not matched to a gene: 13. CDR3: CASSRPTGLGRETQYF. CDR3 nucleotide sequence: TGCGCCAGCAGCCGCCCGACAGGGCTCGGTCGGGAGACCCAGTACTTC.

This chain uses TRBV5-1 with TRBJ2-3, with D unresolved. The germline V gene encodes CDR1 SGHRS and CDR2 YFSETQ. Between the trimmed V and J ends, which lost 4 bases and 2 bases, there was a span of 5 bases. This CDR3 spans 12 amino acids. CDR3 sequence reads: CASSPSTDTQYF. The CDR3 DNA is TGCGCCAGCAGCCCATCCACAGATACGCAGTATTTT. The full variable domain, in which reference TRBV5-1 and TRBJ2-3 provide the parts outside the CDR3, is KAGVTQTPRYLIKTRGQQVTLSCSPISGHRSVSWYQQTPGQGLQFLFEYFSETQRNKGNFPGRFSGRQFSNSRSEMNVSTLELGDSALYLCASSPSTDTQYFGPGTRLTVL.

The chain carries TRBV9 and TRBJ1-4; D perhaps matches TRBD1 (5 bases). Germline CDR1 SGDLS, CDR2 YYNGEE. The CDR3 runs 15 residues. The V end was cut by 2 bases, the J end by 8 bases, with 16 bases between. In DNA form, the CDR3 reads TGTGCCAGCAGCGTGCCTACAGGTGCCGGAGAAAAACTGTTTTTT. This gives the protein CASSVPTGAGEKLFF.

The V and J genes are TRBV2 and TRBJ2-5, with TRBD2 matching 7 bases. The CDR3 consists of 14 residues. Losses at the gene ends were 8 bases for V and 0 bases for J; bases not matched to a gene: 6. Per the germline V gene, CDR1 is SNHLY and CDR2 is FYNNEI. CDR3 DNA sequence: TGTGCCAGCCGGTTCGGGACTAACCAAGAGACCCAGTACTTC. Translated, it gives CASRFGTNQETQYF.

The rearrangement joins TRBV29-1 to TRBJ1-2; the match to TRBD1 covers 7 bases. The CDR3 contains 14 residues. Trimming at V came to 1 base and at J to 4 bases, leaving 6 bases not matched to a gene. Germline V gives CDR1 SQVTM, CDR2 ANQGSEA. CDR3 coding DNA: TGCAGCGTTGAAGTGGACAGGCCCAGCTATGGCTACACCTTC. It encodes CSVEVDRPSYGYTF.

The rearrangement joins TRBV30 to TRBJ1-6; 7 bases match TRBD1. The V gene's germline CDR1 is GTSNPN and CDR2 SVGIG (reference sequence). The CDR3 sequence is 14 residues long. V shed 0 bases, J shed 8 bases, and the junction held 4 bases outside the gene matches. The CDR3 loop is CAWSVRGGDSPLHF. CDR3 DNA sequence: TGTGCCTGGAGTGTCAGAGGGGGCGATTCACCCCTCCACTTT.

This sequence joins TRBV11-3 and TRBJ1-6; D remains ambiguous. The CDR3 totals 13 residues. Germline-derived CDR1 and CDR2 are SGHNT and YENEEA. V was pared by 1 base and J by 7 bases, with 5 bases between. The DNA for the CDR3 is TGTGCCAGCAGCTTAGGGCCGAATTCACCCCTCCACTTT. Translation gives CASSLGPNSPLHF.

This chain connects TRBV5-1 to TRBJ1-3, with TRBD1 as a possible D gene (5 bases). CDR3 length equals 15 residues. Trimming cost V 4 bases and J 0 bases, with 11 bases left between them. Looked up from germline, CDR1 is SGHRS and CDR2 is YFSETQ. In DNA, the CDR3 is TGCGCCAGCAGCGCCGGGGGGGGCTCTGGAAACACCATATATTTT. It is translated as CASSAGGGSGNTIYF. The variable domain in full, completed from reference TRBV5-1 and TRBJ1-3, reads KAGVTQTPRYLIKTRGQQVTLSCSPISGHRSVSWYQQTPGQGLQFLFEYFSETQRNKGNFPGRFSGRQFSNSRSEMNVSTLELGDSALYLCASSAGGGSGNTIYFGEGSWLTVV.

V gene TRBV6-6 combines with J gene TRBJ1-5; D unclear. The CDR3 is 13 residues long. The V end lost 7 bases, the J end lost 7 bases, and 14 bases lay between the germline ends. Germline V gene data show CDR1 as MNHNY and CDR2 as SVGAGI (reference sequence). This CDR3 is CASKEVASQPQHF. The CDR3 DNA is TGTGCCAGCAAGGAGGTCGCTTCACAGCCCCAGCATTTT.

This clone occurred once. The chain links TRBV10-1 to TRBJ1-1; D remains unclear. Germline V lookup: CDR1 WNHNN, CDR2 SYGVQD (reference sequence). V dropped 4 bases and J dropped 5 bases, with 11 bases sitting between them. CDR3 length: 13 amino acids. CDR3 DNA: TGCGCCAGCAGTGTAGGGATTTCAACTGAAGCTTTCTTT. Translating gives CASSVGISTEAFF.

The CDR3 is CASSEERWGSYEQYF. Written as DNA, the CDR3 is TGTGCCAGCAGTGAAGAACGGTGGGGCTCCTACGAGCAGTACTTC. This chain uses TRBV2 with TRBJ2-7; D uncertain. V lost 1 base and J 0 bases, leaving 10 bases between the germline ends. The CDR3 loop spans 15 amino acids. CDR1 is SNHLY, CDR2 FYNNEI, per germline. The variable domain in full, completed from reference TRBV2 and TRBJ2-7, reads EPEVTQTPSHQVTQMGQEVILRCVPISNHLYFYWYRQILGQKVEFLVSFYNNEISEKSEIFDDQFSVERPDGSNFTLKIRSTKLEDSAMYFCASSEERWGSYEQYFGPGTRLTVT.

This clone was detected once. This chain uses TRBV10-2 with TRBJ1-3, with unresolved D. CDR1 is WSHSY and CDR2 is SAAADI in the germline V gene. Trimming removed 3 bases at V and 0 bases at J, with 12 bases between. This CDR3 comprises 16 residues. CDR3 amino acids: CASSDLPAGSGNTIYF. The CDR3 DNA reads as TGCGCCAGCAGTGACCTACCGGCAGGCTCTGGAAACACCATATATTTT.

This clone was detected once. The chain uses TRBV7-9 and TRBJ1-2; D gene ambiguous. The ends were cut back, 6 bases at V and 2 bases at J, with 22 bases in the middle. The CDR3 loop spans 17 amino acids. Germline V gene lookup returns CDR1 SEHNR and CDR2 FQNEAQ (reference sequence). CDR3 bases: TGTGCCAGCAGTCGAGTCGGAGGCCGGTTCGGGAACTATGGCTACACCTTC. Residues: CASSRVGGRFGNYGYTF.

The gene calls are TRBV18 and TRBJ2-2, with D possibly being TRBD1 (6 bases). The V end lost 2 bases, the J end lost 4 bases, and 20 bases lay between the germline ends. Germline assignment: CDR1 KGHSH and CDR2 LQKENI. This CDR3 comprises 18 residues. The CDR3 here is CASSPGAGAGPGTGELFF. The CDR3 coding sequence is TGTGCCAGCTCACCAGGGGCAGGGGCCGGCCCGGGCACCGGGGAGCTGTTTTTT.

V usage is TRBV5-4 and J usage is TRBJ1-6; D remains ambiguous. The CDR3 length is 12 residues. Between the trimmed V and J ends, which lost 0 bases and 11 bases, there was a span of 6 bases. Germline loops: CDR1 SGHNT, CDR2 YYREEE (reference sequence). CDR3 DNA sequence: TGTGCCAGCAGCTTGGACTGGGCACCCCTCCACTTT. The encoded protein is CASSLDWAPLHF.